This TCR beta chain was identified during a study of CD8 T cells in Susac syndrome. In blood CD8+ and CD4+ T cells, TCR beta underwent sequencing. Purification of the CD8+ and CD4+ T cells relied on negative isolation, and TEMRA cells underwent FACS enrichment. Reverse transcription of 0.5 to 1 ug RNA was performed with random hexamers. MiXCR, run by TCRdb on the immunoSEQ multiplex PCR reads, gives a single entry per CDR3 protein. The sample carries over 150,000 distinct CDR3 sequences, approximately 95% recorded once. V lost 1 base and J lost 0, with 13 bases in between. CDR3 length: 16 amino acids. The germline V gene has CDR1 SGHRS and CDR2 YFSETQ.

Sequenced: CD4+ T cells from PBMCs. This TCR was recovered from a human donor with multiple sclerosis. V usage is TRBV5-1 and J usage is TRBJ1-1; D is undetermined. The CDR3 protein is CASSLSIDALNTEAFF. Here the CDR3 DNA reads TGCGCCAGCAGCTTGAGTATCGATGCCCTGAACACTGAAGCTTTCTTT.